This T cell receptor (beta chain) was sequenced in a study of OX40 agonist ivuxolimab in advanced cancers. This CDR3 has 15 amino acids. CDR1 and CDR2 from the germline V gene are SNHLY and FYNNEI. Trimming at V came to 4 bases and at J to 5 bases, leaving 9 bases not matched to a gene. This clone turned up a few times. Different DNA sequences within this sample yield the same CDR3. Generated by immunoSEQ multiplex PCR, the TCRdb table keeps only in-frame clones and is missing some. The data show 60,000 to 80,000 clones, about 81% seen once. The V gene is TRBV2, the J gene TRBJ1-1; 8 nucleotides match TRBD1. This sequence was found in an adult with an advanced solid tumor such as melanoma, head and neck, liver or kidney cancer. This specimen was CD4+ or CD8+ T cells sorted from blood, taken in a trial of the OX40 agonist ivuxolimab. The CDR3 sequence: CASSAPQGAGTEAFF. CDR3 in DNA: TGTGCCAGCAGTGCACCGCAGGGGGCGGGAACTGAAGCTTTCTTT.